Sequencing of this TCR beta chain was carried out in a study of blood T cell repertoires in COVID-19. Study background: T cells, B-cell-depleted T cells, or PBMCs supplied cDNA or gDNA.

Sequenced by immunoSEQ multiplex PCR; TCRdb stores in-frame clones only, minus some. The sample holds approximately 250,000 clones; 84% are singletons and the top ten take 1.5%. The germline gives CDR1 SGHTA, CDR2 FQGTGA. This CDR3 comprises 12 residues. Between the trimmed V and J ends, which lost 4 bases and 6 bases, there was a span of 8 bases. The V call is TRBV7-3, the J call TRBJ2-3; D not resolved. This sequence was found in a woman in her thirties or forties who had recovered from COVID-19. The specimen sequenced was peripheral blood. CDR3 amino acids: CASSSGLDTQYF. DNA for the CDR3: TGTGCCAGCAGCTCTGGGCTCGATACGCAGTATTTT.